A selection of T cell receptor beta chains follows, all from one sample in a study of read filtering for tumor transcriptome and immune sequencing. TCRdb recomputed calls from the reads with MiXCR, one row per CDR3 protein. Of some 46,000 distinct CDR3 sequences listed, less than 20% were seen once; the top ten hold more than 30%. Material: a population of CD138-negative cells sorted from bone marrow. The receptors were sampled from a donor aged 40 or older with multiple myeloma. Each CDR3 is given with its conserved first and last residue. Fields, in order: V gene, D gene, clone size, J gene, CDR3 protein, CDR3 DNA. A D gene is named only where the DNA matches it firmly. Size is stated for part of the rows, as once, few or many counts, or as a class when the clone is expanded.

TRBV11-1	TRBD1	few	TRBJ1-1	CASSFDREKIDTEAFF	TGTGCCAGCAGCTTCGACAGGGAAAAAATTGACACTGAAGCTTTCTTT
TRBV28	TRBD2	many	TRBJ2-5	CASSLPYQLAGGQETQYF	TGTGCCAGCAGTTTACCCTACCAACTAGCGGGAGGGCAAGAGACCCAGTACTTC
TRBV7-2	TRBD1	many	TRBJ2-7	CASSLARTGSEGGEQYF	TGTGCCAGCAGCTTAGCCCGGACAGGGTCGGAAGGAGGCGAGCAGTACTTC
TRBV5-1	TRBD2	many	TRBJ2-7	CASSPAGGGPYEQYF	TGCGCCAGCAGCCCGGCTGGGGGGGGTCCCTACGAGCAGTACTTC
TRBV29-1	NA	many	TRBJ2-7	CSVEWLGEQYF	TGCAGCGTTGAGTGGCTGGGGGAGCAGTACTTC
TRBV6-5	NA	many	TRBJ2-1	CASSYSLGEFEQFF	TGTGCCAGCAGTTACTCCCTGGGTGAATTCGAGCAGTTCTTC
TRBV2	NA	NA	TRBJ2-5	CASSAGTVQETQCF	TGTGCCAGCAGTGCGGGGACGGTCCAAGAGACCCAGTGCTTC
TRBV7-6	NA	few	TRBJ2-1	CASSLELGVGGFNEQFF	TGTGCCAGCAGCTTAGAGCTGGGGGTCGGCGGATTCAATGAGCAGTTCTTC
TRBV7-2	TRBD1	NA	TRBJ2-3	CASRGWKGAVTDTQYF	TGTGCCAGCAGGGGCTGGAAGGGGGCGGTCACAGATACGCAGTATTTT
TRBV6-5	NA	NA	TRBJ1-5	CASSPGGATQPQHF	TGTGCCAGCAGCCCGGGCGGGGCGACTCAGCCCCAGCATTTT